These 28 T cell receptor beta chains share one sample of origin, sequenced in a study of blood T cell repertoires in COVID-19. Repertoires were generated with immunoSEQ multiplex PCR, while TCRdb's copy carries only in-frame clones and drops some. The table lists 150,000 to 200,000 clones, around 80% of them singletons. Sequencing was carried out using PBMCs or T cells enriched from blood (not recorded which). Source of these receptors: a man aged 40-49 years who had recovered from COVID-19.

The chain couples TRBV27 to TRBJ2-7; no clear D. Germline V gene data show CDR1 as MNHEY and CDR2 as SMNVEV (reference sequence). V lost 5 bases, J lost 5 bases, and 19 bases lay in between. This CDR3 spans 15 amino acids. CDR3: CASSPTISQRDEQYV. The DNA for the CDR3 is TGTGCCAGCAGTCCCACAATATCACAACGGGACGAGCAGTACGTC.

This chain's CDR3 is CASSTGQTSSTDTQYF. The CDR3 region has the DNA TGCGCCAGCAGTACTGGACAGACGTCTAGCACAGATACGCAGTATTTT. The chain uses TRBV10-1 and TRBJ2-3, with a weak D call TRBD1 (6 bases). The V end was cut by 5 bases, the J end by 0 bases, with 15 bases between. Germline V gene sequence: CDR1 WNHNN, CDR2 SYGVQD (reference sequence). The CDR3 is 16 amino acids.

As regards this clone: A read error may produce the germline difference seen at one junction end. The chain couples TRBV14 to TRBJ1-2; D remains ambiguous. The germline V gene has CDR1 SGHDN and CDR2 FVKESK. The CDR3 spans 13 residues. The CDR3 is CASSQGGWRVNDF. CDR3 bases: TGTGCCAGCAGCCAAGGAGGGTGGAGAGTCAACGACTTC.

The chain links TRBV27 to TRBJ2-1; TRBD1 matches at 9 bases. Germline V gene sequence: CDR1 MNHEY, CDR2 SMNVEV (reference sequence). This CDR3 spans 15 amino acids. V dropped 4 bases and J dropped 7; count of bases not matched to a gene: 8. Here the CDR3 DNA reads TGTGCCAGCAGTTCCTTGGGGACAGGGAGGAATGAGCAGTTCTTC. Translated, it gives CASSSLGTGRNEQFF.

This clone was recorded only once. The chain recombines TRBV5-1 with TRBJ2-5; TRBD1 agrees at 8 bases. CDR3 size: 13 residues. Germline CDR1 is SGHRS and CDR2 is YFSETQ. Trimming took 4 bases from V and 5 from J; bases not matched to a gene: 4. The CDR3 loop reads CASSAGTGETQYF. CDR3 coding DNA: TGCGCCAGCAGCGCGGGGACAGGCGAGACCCAGTACTTC.

CDR3 nucleotides: TGTGCCAGTAGGCGCCAGGCGTTTGGGGCCAACGTCCTGACTTTC. This sequence encodes CASRRQAFGANVLTF. The genes are TRBV19 and TRBJ2-6; D is ambiguous. Germline V gene data show CDR1 as LNHDA and CDR2 as SQIVND (reference sequence). The CDR3 sequence is 15 residues long. Trimming took off 6 bases at V and 3 bases at J, with 12 bases between the two ends.

The chain recombines TRBV19 with TRBJ1-2, with D unclear. Germline values: CDR1 LNHDA, CDR2 SQIVND (reference sequence). V shed 6 bases and J shed 4 bases, with 12 bases lying between them. There are 13 residues in the CDR3. The CDR3 is CASRSSLAYGYTF. The CDR3 DNA reads as TGTGCCAGTAGAAGTAGTTTAGCCTATGGCTACACCTTC.

The chain employs TRBV30 and TRBJ2-1; D is uncertain. V was pared by 3 bases and J by 6 bases, with 9 bases between. Germline V gives CDR1 GTSNPN, CDR2 SVGIG (reference sequence). The CDR3 loop spans 12 amino acids. The CDR3, as DNA: TGTGCCTGGAGCCCCCCCAGCAATGAGCAGTTCTTC. Residues: CAWSPPSNEQFF.

The gene calls are TRBV11-3 and TRBJ2-2; perhaps TRBD2 as D (6 bases). The V gene lost 1 base and the J gene lost 2 bases, with 11 bases spanning the gap. Looked up from germline, CDR1 is SGHNT and CDR2 is YENEEA. The CDR3 has 16 amino acids. DNA for the CDR3: TGTGCCAGCAGCTTAGGACTAGGGAAAAACACCGGGGAGCTGTTTTTT. Residues: CASSLGLGKNTGELFF.

This clone was seen more than once but under ten times. The chain couples TRBV30 to TRBJ1-2; D gene unclear. The CDR3 is made up of 12 amino acids. Per germline, CDR1 GTSNPN and CDR2 SVGIG (reference sequence). V gave up 4 bases and J gave up 2 bases, with 8 bases separating them. The CDR3 loop reads CAWTRGNYGYTF. For the CDR3, the DNA is TGTGCCTGGACCCGCGGGAACTATGGCTACACCTTC. The full variable domain, with the rest looked up from reference TRBV30 and TRBJ1-2, is SQTIHQWPATLVQPVGSPLSLECTVEGTSNPNLYWYRQAAGRGLQLLFYSVGIGQISSEVPQNLSASRPQDRQFILSSKKLLLSDSGFYLCAWTRGNYGYTFGSGTRLTVV.

The chain carries TRBV7-6 and TRBJ2-1, with TRBD1 matching 8 bases. CDR1 and CDR2 from the germline V gene are SGHVS and FNYEAQ. The CDR3 has 14 residues. The V gene end was trimmed by 5 bases and the J gene end by 2 bases; junction bases not matched to a gene: 2. The CDR3 DNA sequence: TGTGCCAGCAGCACACAGGGGGCCTACAATGAGCAGTTCTTC. This gives the protein CASSTQGAYNEQFF.

The chain links TRBV12-5 to TRBJ1-5; a weak D match, TRBD1 (6 bases). The V end lost 6 bases, the J end lost 2 bases, and 8 bases lay between the germline ends. The CDR3 extends over 13 amino acids. Germline loops: CDR1 LGHNT, CDR2 FRNRAP. The CDR3 is CASGTGGNQPQHF. The DNA of the CDR3 is TGTGCTAGTGGGACAGGTGGCAATCAGCCCCAGCATTTT.

V usage is TRBV6-2 or TRBV6-3 and J usage is TRBJ2-2, with TRBD2 matching 10 bases. Germline loops: CDR1 MNHEY, CDR2 SVGEGT. The CDR3 extends over 16 amino acids. J was trimmed by 7 bases and V by 2 bases; bases with no gene match: 7. The CDR3 sequence is CASSYEGLARIGELFF. DNA for the CDR3: TGTGCCAGCAGTTACGAGGGACTAGCGCGGATCGGGGAGCTGTTTTTT.

This clone was recorded once. The chain carries TRBV6-5 and TRBJ1-1, with D possibly TRBD1 on 5 matching bases. Germline V gene data show CDR1 as MNHEY and CDR2 as SVGAGI. The CDR3 runs 14 residues. Between the trimmed V and J ends, which lost 6 bases and 0 bases, there was a span of 11 bases. Here the CDR3 DNA reads TGTGCCAGCAGCCGGGACTACTTGAACACTGAAGCTTTCTTT. Encoded protein: CASSRDYLNTEAFF.

The chain links TRBV5-6 to TRBJ1-2; 8 positions agree with TRBD1. The trim removed 3 bases at V and 1 base at J, leaving 2 bases unmatched. The germline V gene encodes CDR1 SGHDT and CDR2 YYEEEE. The CDR3 length is 14 residues. The CDR3 DNA reads TGTGCCAGCAGCTGGGGACAGGTTAACTATGGCTACACCTTC. It translates to CASSWGQVNYGYTF.

DNA of the CDR3: TGTGCCAGCAGTGAATTGGGCAGGGTGGGAGAAAAACTGTTTTTT. It translates to CASSELGRVGEKLFF. V is TRBV2 and J is TRBJ1-4, with D possibly being TRBD1 (5 bases). Germline V gene lookup returns CDR1 SNHLY and CDR2 FYNNEI. V gave up 2 bases and J gave up 8 bases, with 15 bases separating them. The CDR3 spans 15 residues.

V and J are TRBV11-2 and TRBJ2-3; D call uncertain. Deletions cut 1 base from V and 0 bases from J, with 2 bases between. The CDR3 contains 13 residues. Per germline, CDR1 SGHAT and CDR2 FQNNGV. Written as DNA, the CDR3 is TGTGCCAGCAGCTTAGCTAGCACAGATACGCAGTATTTT. Protein sequence: CASSLASTDTQYF.

This chain joins TRBV5-1 and TRBJ2-3; 9 bases align to TRBD2. Germline CDR1 and CDR2: SGHRS and YFSETQ. The CDR3 consists of 16 residues. V trimming: 0 bases; J trimming: 5 bases; junction bases outside the gene matches: 7. This chain's CDR3 is CASSLVRAGGLDTQYF. In nucleotides, the CDR3 is TGCGCCAGCAGCTTGGTGCGAGCGGGGGGACTAGATACGCAGTATTTT.

The rearrangement links TRBV7-9 to TRBJ2-3, with a possible D match to TRBD1 (6 bases). The germline CDR1 and CDR2 sequences are SEHNR and FQNEAQ (reference sequence). The V end lost 5 bases, the J end lost 4 bases, and 13 bases lay between the germline ends. CDR3 length equals 14 residues. The CDR3 nucleotides are TGTGCCAGCAGCGGGGGCCGAAGCTCAGATACGCAGTATTTT. Its protein product is CASSGGRSSDTQYF.

This clone has only one observation. A junction end diverges from the germline sequence, so it may reflect a read error. This chain's CDR3 is CASSDSAYNSPLHF. The CDR3 coding sequence is TGTGCCAGCAGTGACTCCGCCTATAATTCACCCCTCCACTTT. V gene TRBV6-5 combines with J gene TRBJ1-6; no reliable D call. CDR1 is MNHEY, CDR2 SVGAGI, per germline. The CDR3 sequence is 14 residues long.

The chain links TRBV18 to TRBJ2-5; perhaps TRBD1 as D (5 bases). Trimming removed 3 bases at V and 1 base at J, with 9 bases between. There are 14 residues in the CDR3. CDR1 is KGHSH and CDR2 is LQKENI in the germline V gene. The CDR3, as DNA: TGTGCCAGCTCACCTGGGGCTCCCCAAGAGACCCAGTACTTC. Protein: CASSPGAPQETQYF.

The chain employs TRBV15 and TRBJ2-7, with TRBD1 matching over 10 bases. Germline V lookup: CDR1 LNHNV, CDR2 YYDKDF (reference sequence). V dropped 1 base and J dropped 6; count of bases not matched to a gene: 9. The CDR3 runs 16 residues. CDR3 sequence: CATSRGSGTGVGEQYF. The CDR3 bases are TGTGCCACCAGCAGAGGATCCGGGACAGGGGTAGGCGAGCAGTACTTC.

The rearrangement uses TRBV7-2 and TRBJ1-4, with a tentative D call TRBD1 (5 bases). This CDR3 is 13 amino acids long. CDR1 is SGHTA and CDR2 is FQGNSA in the germline V gene. V was shortened by 4 bases and J by 8 bases, with 11 bases between the two germline ends. CDR3 in DNA: TGTGCCAGCAGCTGGGCAGGGCGGGAAAAACTGTTTTTT. Protein sequence: CASSWAGREKLFF.

The rearrangement links TRBV12-5 to TRBJ1-2; no definite D call. V gave up 5 bases and J gave up 8 bases, with 15 bases separating them. The CDR3 sequence is 13 residues long. The V gene's germline CDR1 is LGHNT and CDR2 FRNRAP. This CDR3 reads CASGLGLKSGYTF. CDR3 coding DNA: TGTGCTAGTGGTCTAGGTCTTAAGTCCGGCTACACCTTC.

This clone was observed a few times. The rearrangement links TRBV30 to TRBJ1-4; TRBD1 is a possible D gene (5 bases). Germline CDR1 is GTSNPN and CDR2 is SVGIG (reference sequence). The CDR3 has 14 amino acids. Deletions cut 0 bases from V and 7 bases from J, with 12 bases between. The CDR3 DNA follows: TGTGCCTGGAGTGTACGCCAGGGAAGTGAAAAACTGTTTTTT. Amino acid sequence: CAWSVRQGSEKLFF.

The table lists this clone with a few counts. CDR3 protein: CASSIHGTGGQPQHF. The CDR3 coding sequence is TGTGCCAGTAGTATACATGGGACAGGGGGTCAGCCCCAGCATTTT. The chain combines TRBV19 with TRBJ1-5; 11 bases are a match to TRBD1. Trimming removed 2 bases from V and 6 bases from J; junction bases left unmatched: 3. The length of the CDR3 is 15 residues. Germline loops: CDR1 LNHDA, CDR2 SQIVND (reference sequence). Using reference TRBV19 and TRBJ1-5 for the parts outside the CDR3, the full variable domain is DGGITQSPKYLFRKEGQNVTLSCEQNLNHDAMYWYRQDPGQGLRLIYYSQIVNDFQKGDIAEGYSVSREKKESFPLTVTSAQKNPTAFYLCASSIHGTGGQPQHFGDGTRLSIL.

This clone was observed a few times. V gene TRBV5-4 combines with J gene TRBJ1-6, with TRBD1 identical over 8 bases. J gave up 9 bases and V 3 bases, and 11 bases lay outside the gene matches. CDR3 length: 16 amino acids. The germline V gene encodes CDR1 SGHNT and CDR2 YYREEE (reference sequence). The CDR3 DNA sequence: TGTGCCAGCAGCTCAGCAGGGGGCCGCCAGACTTCACCCCTCCACTTT. This translates into CASSSAGGRQTSPLHF.

V is TRBV7-8 and J is TRBJ1-2; 7 nucleotides agree with TRBD1. CDR1 is SGHVS, CDR2 FQNEAQ, per germline. V trimming: 0 bases; J trimming: 6 bases; junction bases outside the gene matches: 10. This CDR3 has 16 residues. The chain's CDR3 is CASSLARAGGLDGYTF. The CDR3 DNA reads TGTGCCAGCAGCTTAGCTAGGGCAGGGGGTTTGGATGGCTACACCTTC.